This TCR beta chain is from a study of shared clonotypes between healthy human individuals. Study-wide context: A few men and a couple of women, aged 18 to 49, were donors.

Study-wide results and limits: The sole specimen, blood, was sampled, and tissue repertoires likely differ.

In CD8 memory, CD45RO+ cells were put together with CCR7-negative CD45RA+ TemRA cells. This clone was seen many times. Its antigen is currently unknown. Samples underwent the assay at deep level. The data were produced by immunoSEQ multiplex PCR, yet TCRdb's version contains in-frame clones alone and is incomplete. The sample shows around 120,000 clones, roughly 70% of them seen only once. CDR1 is MGHDK, CDR2 SYGVNS, per germline. The length of the CDR3 is 14 residues. The V end was cut by 2 bases, the J end by 2 bases, with 9 bases between. The TCR originated in a woman in her 30s in good health. Sequenced sample: memory CD8+ T cells sorted from blood. The subset denotes: CD45RO+ cells pooled with CCR7-negative TemRA cells. The chain recombines TRBV25-1 with TRBJ2-5; perhaps TRBD1 as D (6 bases). CDR3 sequence reads: CASSETGRQETQYF. The CDR3 nucleotides are TGTGCCAGCAGTGAAACAGGGAGACAAGAGACCCAGTACTTC.